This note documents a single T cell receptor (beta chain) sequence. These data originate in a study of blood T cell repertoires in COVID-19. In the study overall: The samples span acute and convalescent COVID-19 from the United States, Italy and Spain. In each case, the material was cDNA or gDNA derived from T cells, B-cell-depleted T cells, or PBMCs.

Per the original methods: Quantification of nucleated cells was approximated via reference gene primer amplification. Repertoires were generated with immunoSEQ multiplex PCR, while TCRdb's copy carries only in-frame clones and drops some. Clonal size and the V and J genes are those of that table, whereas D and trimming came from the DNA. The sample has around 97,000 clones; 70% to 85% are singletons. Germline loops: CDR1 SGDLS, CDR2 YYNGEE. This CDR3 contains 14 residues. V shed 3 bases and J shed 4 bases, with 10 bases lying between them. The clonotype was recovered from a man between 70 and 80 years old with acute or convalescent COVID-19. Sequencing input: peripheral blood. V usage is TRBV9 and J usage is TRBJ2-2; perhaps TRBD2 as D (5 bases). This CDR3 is CASSASGSTGELFF. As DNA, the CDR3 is TGTGCCAGCAGCGCCTCGGGGTCCACCGGGGAGCTGTTTTTT.